This TCR beta chain was identified in a study of blood T cell repertoires in COVID-19 (dated by TCRdb to 2018 to 2021). Describing the broader study: Samples from collaborators originated in the United States, Italy and Spain and spanned both the acute and convalescent phases of COVID-19. The samples were drawn from the first 160 participants of the ongoing ImmuneRACE study and from about 1,200 subjects provided by 6 global collaborators. The repertoires were released in a freely available public database meant as a resource for research on the immune response to SARS-CoV-2. Subjects who had been exposed to COVID-19, were actively infected with it, or had recovered from it provided the deeply sampled blood TCRbeta repertoires that made up the dataset. Where available, HLA class I and class II types were obtained from metadata supplied by the sample provider rather than from assay-based typing. The prospective study material was composed of cDNA or gDNA derived from T cells, B-cell-depleted T cells, or PBMCs. A de-identified subject ID, COVID-19 status, age in years and sex were almost always included in the sample metadata.

With regard to this clone: The antigen it recognizes is unknown. Base qualities were left out, and no much larger clone turns up one base away.

Inclusive of the bounding cysteine and phenylalanine, the CDR3 is 17 residues long. Here the CDR3 DNA is all that survives: 51 bases in frame from base 1. V and J are trimmed by 3 bases and 4 bases, and the gene matches miss 12 bases of the junction. TCRbeta CDR3 regions were amplified from genomic DNA using the immunoSEQ Assay, a bias-controlled multiplex PCR. Regarding the original processing steps: Within the assay, amplification of reference gene primers was used to estimate how many nucleated cells each sample contained. To quantify the absolute abundance of each unique TCRbeta CDR3 rearrangement, sequence reads were collapsed and filtered. For each sample, productive Simpson clonality was calculated as the square root of Simpson's diversity index across productive rearrangements. Drawn from immuneACCESS, this table holds only the in-frame rearrangements with V and J called that TCRdb kept. Clones are partly lost; checked studies trace under half to an unresolved V gene and leave the rest unexplained. V and J calls and clone size are as listed in that table; D and trimming were resolved from the DNA. The sample yields approximately 300,000 clones; about nine tenths were counted once. Approximately 5.2% of the sample is held by the ten biggest clonotypes.

In the prospective study, participants were roughly 18 to 90 years old, resided in around 25 geographic areas of the United States, and were enrolled through a virtual design. To assign participants to cohorts, the prospective study relied on clinical history that participants themselves reported in a screening survey and a study questionnaire. Recovered participants in ImmuneRACE Cohort 3 were defined as having two consecutive negative NP/OP PCR tests, clearance from a healthcare professional, or resolution of symptoms. In the prospective study, mobile phlebotomists collected whole blood, serum and a nasopharyngeal or oropharyngeal swab from each participant. Additional blood draws and questionnaires over an approximately two-month period could optionally be provided by prospective study participants. Before DNA extraction, prospective study blood samples were shipped either frozen or at room temperature.

Overall study results and their limits: The quantity of clinical and demographic metadata differed by source and by participant and was supplied without curation.

This chain joins TRBV5-3 to TRBJ2-1, and TRBD1 aligns with 8 junction nucleotides. TRBV5-3 is identified as an open reading frame with a role that is uncertain. The clonotype was recovered from a man aged 60 to 69 who had recovered from COVID-19. What was sequenced was PBMCs or T cells enriched from blood (not recorded which). The nucleotide sequence is TGTGCCAGAAGCTGGCCTTTCTTGACAGGGGCGTACAATGAGCAGTTCTTC. It translates as CARSWPFLTGAYNEQFF.